The 20 T cell receptor beta chains reported below all come from one sample, sequenced in a study of control samples from healthy donors and cancer patients (dated by TCRdb to about 2020). Libraries came from the immunoSEQ multiplex PCR assay. What TCRdb holds here is the immuneACCESS table cut down to in-frame rearrangements. Part of the clones is not present; checked against another copy, under half of the missing clones reflect an unresolved V gene, and the others are unexplained. The sample table records roughly 120,000 clones; about 93% of these occur just once. The ten largest clones represent about 1.7% of the sample. The sequencing input was PBMCs. The source of these receptors is a man between 45 and 60 years old with head and neck cancer.

The V and J genes are TRBV7-2 and TRBJ2-5; D could derive from TRBD1 or TRBD2 (5 bases each). V lost 3 bases to trimming and J lost 4 bases, with 12 bases between them. Germline V gene sequence: CDR1 SGHTA, CDR2 FQGNSA. The CDR3 totals 14 residues. For the CDR3, the DNA is TGTGCCAGCAGCTTCGGGACGTTGCGAGAGACCCAGTACTTC. This gives the protein CASSFGTLRETQYF.

This clone was counted a single time. This chain links TRBV6-5 with TRBJ1-5; D is uncertain. The germline V gene encodes CDR1 MNHEY and CDR2 SVGAGI. CDR3 length: 13 amino acids. V was pared by 9 bases and J by 3 bases, with 12 bases between. The CDR3 DNA sequence: TGTGCCAGTGGGGTAGGGCCCAATCAGCCCCAGCATTTT. It yields the protein CASGVGPNQPQHF.

The chain has TRBV30 and TRBJ1-1, with D possibly TRBD1 on 5 matching bases. Germline CDR1 is GTSNPN and CDR2 is SVGIG (reference sequence). V lost 4 bases to trimming and J lost 10 bases, with 13 bases between them. The CDR3 is 11 residues long. For the CDR3, the DNA is TGTGCCTGGACCCGACAGCGGACAGCTTTCTTT. Protein product: CAWTRQRTAFF.

This chain uses TRBV2 with TRBJ2-7, with D possibly being TRBD1 (6 bases). V gave up 3 bases and J gave up 0 bases, with 12 bases separating them. There are 15 residues in the CDR3. Germline CDR1 SNHLY, CDR2 FYNNEI. The CDR3 spells CASSDRGTSSYEQYF. The CDR3 DNA follows: TGTGCCAGCAGTGACAGGGGCACTAGCTCCTACGAGCAGTACTTC.

This clone came up once. The chain has TRBV7-9 and TRBJ2-5, with 10 bases lining up with TRBD2. CDR1 and CDR2 from the germline V gene are SEHNR and FQNEAQ (reference sequence). The CDR3 length is 16 residues. V lost 5 bases, J lost 4 bases, and 10 bases stayed unmatched. CDR3 sequence reads: CASSPKAGGPGETQYF. CDR3 DNA: TGTGCCAGCAGCCCCAAAGCGGGGGGGCCAGGAGAGACCCAGTACTTC.

This clone was counted once. V gene TRBV2 combines with J gene TRBJ1-4; D gene ambiguous. The CDR3 consists of 11 residues. From germline, CDR1 is SNHLY and CDR2 FYNNEI. V lost 8 bases and J lost 8, with 9 bases in between. The chain's CDR3 is CASGPGEKLFF. CDR3 DNA: TGTGCCAGCGGGCCCGGGGAAAAACTGTTTTTT.

The gene calls are TRBV24-1 and TRBJ1-4; D is unclear. The V and J ends lost 5 bases and 8 bases respectively, with 5 bases between them. The CDR3 runs to 11 residues. CDR1 is KGHDR, CDR2 SFDVKD, per germline. As DNA, the CDR3 is TGTGCCACCAGTGCGGGAGAAAAACTGTTTTTT. It encodes CATSAGEKLFF.

The V and J genes are TRBV28 and TRBJ2-7; 9 bases line up with TRBD2. Trimming took 3 bases from V and 4 from J; bases not matched to a gene: 1. The CDR3 runs to 13 residues. From germline, CDR1 is MDHEN and CDR2 SYDVKM. CDR3 amino acids: CASSFSGGYEQYF. Here the CDR3 DNA reads TGTGCCAGCAGTTTTAGCGGGGGTTACGAGCAGTACTTC.

V is TRBV7-9 and J is TRBJ1-1; D unresolved. Germline values: CDR1 SEHNR, CDR2 FQNEAQ (reference sequence). The CDR3 runs 14 residues. With 1 base removed from V and 1 base from J, the gap between germline ends came to 7 bases. CDR3 sequence: CASSLVRANTEAFF. The CDR3 DNA reads TGTGCCAGCAGCTTAGTACGGGCGAACACTGAAGCTTTCTTT.

The chain couples TRBV5-6 to TRBJ1-2; TRBD1 might be the D (6 bases). There are 15 residues in the CDR3. V lost 6 bases and J 7 bases, leaving 22 bases between the germline ends. Germline V CDR1 and CDR2: SGHDT, YYEEEE. The CDR3 is CASINLDRLLPGYTF. The CDR3 DNA sequence: TGTGCCAGCATCAATCTAGACAGGCTTCTCCCTGGCTACACCTTC.

The CDR3 DNA follows: TGTGCCAGCAGCTTAGCCCCGAGCGGGGGGGCCCTAAAGCAGTATTTT. Translation: CASSLAPSGGALKQYF. V and J are TRBV7-2 and TRBJ2-3; TRBD2 aligns across 10 bases. This CDR3 has 16 amino acids. With 0 bases clipped from V and 11 bases from J, the junction kept 11 bases outside the gene matches. Germline CDR1 is SGHTA and CDR2 is FQGNSA.

This clone turned up a few times. The rearrangement joins TRBV6-5 to TRBJ1-1; D not resolved. The CDR3 loop spans 13 amino acids. With 4 bases removed from V and 0 bases from J, the gap between germline ends came to 6 bases. Germline CDR1 reads MNHEY; CDR2 reads SVGAGI. CDR3 region: CASSLGMNTEAFF. CDR3 bases: TGTGCCAGCAGTTTAGGCATGAACACTGAAGCTTTCTTT.

The table lists this clone with a few counts. The CDR3 is CSKGKQETQYF. The CDR3 region has the DNA TGCTCAAAAGGCAAGCAAGAGACCCAGTACTTC. This chain uses TRBV20-1 with TRBJ2-5, with D unclear. Germline V gene sequence: CDR1 DFQATT, CDR2 SNEGSKA (reference sequence). CDR3 length equals 11 residues.

The gene calls are TRBV29-1 and TRBJ1-2, with D possibly TRBD1 on 6 matching bases. From germline, CDR1 is SQVTM and CDR2 ANQGSEA. The CDR3 spans 14 residues. The V end lost 5 bases, the J end lost 1 base, and 14 bases lay between the germline ends. Here the CDR3 DNA reads TGCAGCGTTAAACAGGGAGTCGGTAACTATGGCTACACCTTC. Amino acid sequence: CSVKQGVGNYGYTF. Supplemented by reference TRBV29-1 and TRBJ1-2, the full variable domain reads SAVISQKPSRDICQRGTSLTIQCQVDSQVTMMFWYRQQPGQSLTLIATANQGSEATYESGFVIDKFPISRPNLTFSTLTVSNMSPEDSSIYLCSVKQGVGNYGYTFGSGTRLTVV.

The chain carries TRBV21-1 and TRBJ2-5. TRBV21-1 corresponds to a pseudogene. There are 16 residues in the CDR3. The chain's CDR3 is CASSKIGRDMQETQYF. The CDR3 DNA reads as TGTGCCAGCAGCAAAATTGGGCGGGACATGCAAGAGACCCAGTACTTC.

The table lists this clone with a count of one. The gene calls are TRBV7-6 and TRBJ1-4; D is unclear. Germline V gene lookup returns CDR1 SGHVS and CDR2 FNYEAQ. Trimming shortened V by 3 bases and J by 8 bases, and 10 bases separated the two germline ends. This CDR3 has 13 amino acids. CDR3 loop: CASSFESGEKLFF. Written as DNA, the CDR3 is TGTGCCAGCAGCTTTGAAAGTGGCGAAAAACTGTTTTTT.

This clone was picked up one time. This chain links TRBV6-2 or TRBV6-3 with TRBJ1-1, with TRBD1 identical over 7 bases. V was clipped by 5 bases and J by 10 bases; unmatched bases: 7. The CDR3 consists of 12 residues. Germline values: CDR1 MNHEY, CDR2 SVGEGT. CDR3 sequence reads: CASSLRQGLAFF. DNA of the CDR3: TGTGCCAGCAGTCTCCGACAGGGCTTAGCTTTCTTT.

This clone was detected once. The chain joins TRBV19 to TRBJ2-7; D is perhaps TRBD1 or TRBD2 (5 bases each). Per germline, CDR1 LNHDA and CDR2 SQIVND (reference sequence). This CDR3 comprises 13 residues. V shed 5 bases and J shed 8 bases, with 16 bases lying between them. CDR3 nucleotides: TGTGCCAGTAGTGGGGGATACCCTACGAAGCAGTACTTC. Protein: CASSGGYPTKQYF. Using reference TRBV19 and TRBJ2-7 for the parts outside the CDR3, the full variable domain is DGGITQSPKYLFRKEGQNVTLSCEQNLNHDAMYWYRQDPGQGLRLIYYSQIVNDFQKGDIAEGYSVSREKKESFPLTVTSAQKNPTAFYLCASSGGYPTKQYFGPGTRLTVT.

This chain uses TRBV5-1 with TRBJ2-4, with 9 bases fitting TRBD1. CDR1 is SGHRS and CDR2 is YFSETQ in the germline V gene. Trimming removed 1 base from V and 7 bases from J; junction bases left unmatched: 12. The CDR3 totals 17 residues. Here the CDR3 reads CASSLTGQGIWGNIQYF. Written as DNA, the CDR3 is TGCGCCAGCAGCTTGACGGGACAGGGAATATGGGGGAACATTCAGTACTTC. Filled out from reference TRBV5-1 and TRBJ2-4, the complete variable domain reads KAGVTQTPRYLIKTRGQQVTLSCSPISGHRSVSWYQQTPGQGLQFLFEYFSETQRNKGNFPGRFSGRQFSNSRSEMNVSTLELGDSALYLCASSLTGQGIWGNIQYFGAGTRLSVL.

This rearrangement joins TRBV18 to TRBJ2-7, with 9 bases matching TRBD1. The germline gives CDR1 KGHSH, CDR2 LQKENI. CDR3 length equals 13 residues. V was clipped by 8 bases and J by 3 bases; unmatched bases: 5. CDR3 region: CASRDRGDYEQYF. The CDR3 nucleotides read TGTGCCAGCCGTGACAGGGGGGACTACGAGCAGTACTTC.